The 10 T cell receptor beta chains presented below share a single source sample, sequenced in a study of T cells after yellow fever vaccination. TCRdb called the 5' RACE reads again in MiXCR, with one record for every CDR3 protein. The top ten clones hold 40% to 60% of a sample with about 13,000 distinct CDR3 sequences, about 5.3% of them seen once. Specimen: PBMCs, either bulk or a sorted T-cell subset (CD4+, CD8+, memory, or dextramer-sorted; not recorded which), collected 45 days after the yellow fever booster vaccination. The receptors here all came from a man aged 25 to 40 who received the YFV17D yellow fever vaccine.

This clonotype was seen many times. The CDR3 DNA is TGCAGTGCCAGTTCGCAGCTTGCCTACAATGAGCAGTTCTTC. Amino acid sequence: CSASSQLAYNEQFF. This chain joins TRBV20-1 and TRBJ2-1; D gene uncertain. V shed 6 bases and J shed 2 bases, with 14 bases lying between them. This CDR3 contains 14 residues. The V gene's germline CDR1 is DFQATT and CDR2 SNEGSKA (reference sequence).

A word on this clonotype: A much larger clone differs from this one at a single base, so this may be a read error. This sequence joins TRBV7-2 and TRBJ1-6; the match to TRBD1 covers 7 bases. CDR1 and CDR2 from the germline V gene are SGHTA and FQGNSA. V lost 1 base, J lost 10 bases, and 7 bases stayed unmatched. CDR3 length: 15 residues. In DNA, the CDR3 is TGTGCCAGCAGCTTAGTCGCTCAGGGGGACTCACCCCTCCACTTT. Residues: CASSLVAQGDSPLHF.

This clonotype ranks as medium-sized. This rearrangement joins TRBV29-1 to TRBJ2-1, with TRBD2 as a possible D gene (6 bases). The CDR3 spans 16 residues. CDR1 is SQVTM, CDR2 ANQGSEA, per germline. V lost 6 bases, J lost 1 base, and 19 bases lay in between. Written as DNA, the CDR3 is TGCAGCGTGATGGAGGGTAGGCCCCCTTCCTACAATGAGCAGTTCTTC. Its protein product is CSVMEGRPPSYNEQFF.

This clonotype was recorded at least ten times. The rearrangement uses TRBV15 and TRBJ1-5; TRBD1 matches 10 bases. Germline V CDR1 and CDR2: LNHNV, YYDKDF (reference sequence). Unmatched junction bases numbered 2, after V lost 4 bases and J lost 8 bases. This CDR3 comprises 13 residues. In nucleotides, the CDR3 is TGTGCCACCAGCACGGGACAGGGGAAGCCCCAGCATTTT. Translation: CATSTGQGKPQHF. The variable domain in full, completed from reference TRBV15 and TRBJ1-5, reads DAMVIQNPRYQVTQFGKPVTLSCSQTLNHNVMYWYQQKSSQAPKLLFHYYDKDFNNEADTPDNFQSRRPNTSFCFLDIRSPGLGDTAMYLCATSTGQGKPQHFGDGTRLSIL.

This clonotype was recorded at least ten times. The rearrangement uses TRBV20-1 and TRBJ2-7; D unresolved. With 2 bases removed from V and 3 bases from J, the gap between germline ends came to 5 bases. This CDR3 is 11 amino acids long. Germline lookup yields CDR1 DFQATT and CDR2 SNEGSKA (reference sequence). The CDR3 DNA reads as TGCAGTGCTAGAACGGGCTACGAGCAGTACTTC. Its translation is CSARTGYEQYF.

This clonotype was observed many times. The chain combines TRBV7-2 with TRBJ1-5; D unresolved. Trimming stripped 4 bases from V and 6 bases from J, with 13 bases between. The CDR3 sequence is 14 residues long. Germline lookup yields CDR1 SGHTA and CDR2 FQGNSA. Here the CDR3 DNA reads TGTGCCAGCAGCTCGGAGTCATTAGGTCAGCCCCAGCATTTT. It is translated as CASSSESLGQPQHF.

This clonotype showed up many times. The J gene is TRBJ2-5, the V gene TRBV11-2, with D perhaps matching TRBD1 or TRBD2 (5 bases each). In germline, CDR1 is SGHAT, CDR2 FQNNGV. Between the trimmed V and J ends, which lost 2 bases and 5 bases, there was a span of 9 bases. This CDR3 comprises 13 residues. CDR3: CASSLWGKETQYF. The CDR3 DNA sequence: TGTGCCAGCAGCTTATGGGGGAAGGAGACCCAGTACTTC.

This clonotype was found many times. This chain uses TRBV7-3 with TRBJ2-2; D gene unclear. Germline-derived CDR1 and CDR2 are SGHTA and FQGTGA. The germline V and J ends were trimmed by 1 base and 4 bases, with 13 bases remaining between them. The CDR3 is 16 amino acids. CDR3 DNA: TGTGCCAGCAGCTTAAGTCTAAGGGTGGGCACCGGGGAGCTGTTTTTT. It yields the protein CASSLSLRVGTGELFF.

This clonotype appeared many times. The chain carries TRBV18 and TRBJ1-6, with D tentatively TRBD1 (5 bases). With 3 bases removed from V and 8 bases from J, the gap between germline ends came to 20 bases. This CDR3 is built from 17 residues. CDR1 is KGHSH and CDR2 is LQKENI in the germline V gene. The DNA for the CDR3 is TGTGCCAGCTCACCGGGGGTAACGGCCTCCCTTTATTCACCCCTCCACTTT. It yields the protein CASSPGVTASLYSPLHF.

This clonotype was seen many times. This chain connects TRBV21-1 to TRBJ2-7; the table names TRBD1, a call not compared with the DNA. TRBV21-1 constitutes a pseudogene. The CDR3 is 18 amino acids. CDR3 loop: CASTLPGGFRGITYEQYF. CDR3 DNA sequence: TGTGCCAGCACCCTTCCCGGGGGTTTTAGAGGTATAACCTACGAGCAGTACTTC.